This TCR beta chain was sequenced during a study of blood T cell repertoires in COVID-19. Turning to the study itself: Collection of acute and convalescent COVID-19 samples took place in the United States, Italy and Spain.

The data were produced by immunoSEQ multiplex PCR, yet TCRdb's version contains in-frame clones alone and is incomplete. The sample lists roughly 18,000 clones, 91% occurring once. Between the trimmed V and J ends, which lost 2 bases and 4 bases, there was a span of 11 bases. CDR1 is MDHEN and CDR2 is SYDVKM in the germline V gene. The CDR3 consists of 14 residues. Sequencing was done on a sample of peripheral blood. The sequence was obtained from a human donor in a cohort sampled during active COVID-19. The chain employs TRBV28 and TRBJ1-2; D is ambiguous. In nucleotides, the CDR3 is TGTGCCAGCAGTTTAGAGGGCGCGGGCTATGGCTACACCTTC. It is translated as CASSLEGAGYGYTF.